This TCR beta chain was captured by sequencing in a study of human T cells and chemical hapten exposure. Study in general: The patch tests put 0.01% DPC on the skin of the upper back and were read 6 days later. Notes on the study in general: There was no change with DPC sensitization in TCRs above 1 in 1000 frequency.

TCRdb used MiXCR to reprocess the RACE reads, holding one entry per CDR3 protein. This table has fewer than 70,000 distinct CDR3 sequences, about a tenth appearing once. Time point here: pre-sensitization, week 0. Treatment given: therapeutic diphenylcyclopropenone sensitization with weekly scalp DPC. J was trimmed by 6 bases and V by 7 bases; bases with no gene match: 14. The CDR3 consists of 14 residues. Germline V gene sequence: CDR1 GTSNPN, CDR2 SVGIG (reference sequence). Points on this clonotype: Its antigen is not known.

The rearrangement links TRBV30 to TRBJ2-7, with 8 positions matching TRBD1. Sequenced here: whole blood, sampled in connection with sensitization to the hapten diphenylcyclopropenone (DPC). This TCR was sampled from a woman aged 45-60 years with alopecia areata. Some clones in this sample may be carry-over from other donors' samples. The CDR3 DNA follows: TGTGCCTTAAGTCCCGGGACAGGCGTGACCGAGCAGTACTTC. This gives the protein CALSPGTGVTEQYF. The complete variable domain, with remaining parts taken from reference TRBV30 and TRBJ2-7, reads SQTIHQWPATLVQPVGSPLSLECTVEGTSNPNLYWYRQAAGRGLQLLFYSVGIGQISSEVPQNLSASRPQDRQFILSSKKLLLSDSGFYLCALSPGTGVTEQYFGPGTRLTVT.